This T cell receptor (beta chain) is drawn from a study of blood T cells in healthy people across ages. Whole-study results and caveats: Higher diversity and more naive CD4+ cells were features of long-lived donors, compared to aged donors. PBMCs were not sorted, which prevented a conclusive comparison of naive versus antigen-experienced cells.

CDR1 is PRHDT, CDR2 FYEKMQ, per germline (reference sequence). The V end lost 6 bases, the J end lost 0 bases, and 9 bases lay between the germline ends. CDR3 length: 15 amino acids. It was with a sample-barcoded 5' primer and a J-beta primer mix that a second PCR of roughly 7 to 12 cycles was run. A single record per CDR3 protein comes from TCRdb applying MiXCR to the 5' RACE reads. Here the sample spans nearly 800,000 distinct CDR3 sequences, around 25% being singletons. This clonotype was seen a handful of times. Its antigen is unknown. Per-sample yields of isolated PBMCs were at least 6 million. The data were also submitted as part of a second study, on T cells of mothers and their children. That study adds: Sequencing got over 10 million TCR beta CDR3 reads from each mother and several million from each child.

This clonotype was sampled from a boy between 10 and 17 years old in good health. The chain combines TRBV13 with TRBJ2-6; D is undetermined. Sequencing was carried out using blood. Here the CDR3 DNA reads TGTGCCAGCAGGGATAGACTCTCTGGGGCCAACGTCCTGACTTTC. Protein sequence: CASRDRLSGANVLTF.